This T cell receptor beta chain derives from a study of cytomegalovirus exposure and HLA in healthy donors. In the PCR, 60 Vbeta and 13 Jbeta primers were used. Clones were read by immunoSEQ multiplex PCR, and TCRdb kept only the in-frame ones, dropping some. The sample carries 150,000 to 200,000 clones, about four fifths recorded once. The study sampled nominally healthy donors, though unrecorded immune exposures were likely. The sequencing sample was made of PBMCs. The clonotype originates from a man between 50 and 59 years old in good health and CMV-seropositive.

The CDR3 nucleotides read TGCGCCAGCAGCCAAGGTATCTTCGATGAGCAGTTCTTC. The encoded protein is CASSQGIFDEQFF. The chain has TRBV4-3 and TRBJ2-1; D unresolved. V lost 1 base to trimming and J lost 8 bases, with 9 bases between them. This CDR3 is 13 amino acids long. CDR1 is LGHNA, CDR2 YSLEER, per germline.